Many counts were recorded for the clone carrying this T cell receptor beta chain. Antigen unknown. These data come from a study of shared clonotypes between healthy human individuals. Findings and limits, study-wide: Naive subsets generally exceeded memory subsets in estimated richness.

The germline V gene has CDR1 SGHDT and CDR2 YYEEEE. V gave up 4 bases and J gave up 1 base, with 11 bases separating them. The CDR3 is 14 residues long. All donors were Caucasian adults living in Nashville, Tennessee. CD4+ cells underwent separation, giving CD45RA+ naive and CD45RA-negative memory subsets. TCRdb's table, derived via immunoSEQ multiplex PCR, lists solely in-frame clones and lacks some. The sample has 950,000 to 1,100,000 clones, approximately 78% seen once. Sequencing used memory CD4+ T cells from PBMCs. Described subset: CD45RA-negative fraction. V and J are TRBV5-6 and TRBJ1-1; TRBD1 might be the D (6 bases). The receptor comes from a man aged 18 to 29 in good health. Some clones in this sample may be carry-over from other donors' samples. The CDR3, as DNA: TGTGCCAGCAGCCGCAGGGGACCGAACACTGAAGCTTTCTTT. As protein: CASSRRGPNTEAFF.